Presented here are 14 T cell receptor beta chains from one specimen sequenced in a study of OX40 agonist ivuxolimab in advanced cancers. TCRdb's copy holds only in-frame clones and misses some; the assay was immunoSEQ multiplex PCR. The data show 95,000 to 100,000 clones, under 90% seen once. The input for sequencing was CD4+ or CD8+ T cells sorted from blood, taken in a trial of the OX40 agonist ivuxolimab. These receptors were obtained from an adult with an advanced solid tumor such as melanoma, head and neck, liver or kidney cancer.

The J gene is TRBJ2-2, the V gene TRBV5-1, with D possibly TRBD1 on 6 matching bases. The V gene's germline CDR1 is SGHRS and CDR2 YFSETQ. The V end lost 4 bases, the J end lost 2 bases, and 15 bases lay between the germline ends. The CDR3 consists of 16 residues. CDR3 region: CASSPRGTLNTGELFF. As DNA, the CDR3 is TGCGCCAGCAGCCCGCGTGGGACACTAAACACCGGGGAGCTGTTTTTT. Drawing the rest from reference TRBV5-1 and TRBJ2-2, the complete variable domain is KAGVTQTPRYLIKTRGQQVTLSCSPISGHRSVSWYQQTPGQGLQFLFEYFSETQRNKGNFPGRFSGRQFSNSRSEMNVSTLELGDSALYLCASSPRGTLNTGELFFGEGSRLTVL.

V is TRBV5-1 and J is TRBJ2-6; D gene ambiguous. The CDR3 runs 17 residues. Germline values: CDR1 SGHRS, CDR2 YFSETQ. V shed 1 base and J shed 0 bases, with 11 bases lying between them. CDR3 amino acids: CASSLRVQTSGANVLTF. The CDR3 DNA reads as TGCGCCAGCAGCTTGCGGGTACAGACCTCTGGGGCCAACGTCCTGACTTTC.

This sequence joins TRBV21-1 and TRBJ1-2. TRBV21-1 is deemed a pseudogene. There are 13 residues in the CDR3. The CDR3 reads CASRNGANYGYTF. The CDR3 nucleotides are TGTGCCAGCAGGAACGGAGCTAACTATGGCTACACCTTC.

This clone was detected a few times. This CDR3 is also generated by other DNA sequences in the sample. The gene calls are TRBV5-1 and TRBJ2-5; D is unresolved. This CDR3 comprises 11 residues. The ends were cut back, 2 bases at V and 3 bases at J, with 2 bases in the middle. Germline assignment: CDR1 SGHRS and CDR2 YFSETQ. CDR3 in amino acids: CASSFKETQYF. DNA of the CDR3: TGCGCCAGCAGCTTTAAAGAGACCCAGTACTTC.

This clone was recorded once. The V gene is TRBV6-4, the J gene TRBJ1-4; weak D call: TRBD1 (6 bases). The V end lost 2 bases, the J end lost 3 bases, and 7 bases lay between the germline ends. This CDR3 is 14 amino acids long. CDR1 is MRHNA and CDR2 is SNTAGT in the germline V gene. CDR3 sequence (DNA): TGTGCCAGCAGTGACGGGGGCGCTAATGAAAAACTGTTTTTT. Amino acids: CASSDGGANEKLFF.

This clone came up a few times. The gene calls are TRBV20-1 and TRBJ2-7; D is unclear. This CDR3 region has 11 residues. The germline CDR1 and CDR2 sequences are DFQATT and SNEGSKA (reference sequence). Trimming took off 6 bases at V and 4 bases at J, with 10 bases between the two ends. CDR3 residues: CSARVGYEQYF. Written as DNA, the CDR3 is TGCAGTGCCCGTGTGGGGTACGAGCAGTACTTC.

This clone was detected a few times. The CDR3: CASSANTGELFF. Written as DNA, the CDR3 is TGTGCCAGCTCAGCGAACACCGGGGAGCTGTTTTTT. V is TRBV18 and J is TRBJ2-2; D ambiguous. The germline V gene has CDR1 KGHSH and CDR2 LQKENI. This CDR3 region has 12 residues. Trimming shortened V by 5 bases and J by 0 bases, and 1 base separated the two germline ends.

CDR3 DNA sequence: TGCGCCAGCTCCTATGGAGGGGCCTACGAGCAGTACTTC. This codes for CASSYGGAYEQYF. The chain couples TRBV5-1 to TRBJ2-7; D is perhaps TRBD2 (6 bases). CDR1 and CDR2 from the germline V gene are SGHRS and YFSETQ. V was shortened by 7 bases and J by 2 bases, with 13 bases between the two germline ends. The CDR3 runs 13 residues.

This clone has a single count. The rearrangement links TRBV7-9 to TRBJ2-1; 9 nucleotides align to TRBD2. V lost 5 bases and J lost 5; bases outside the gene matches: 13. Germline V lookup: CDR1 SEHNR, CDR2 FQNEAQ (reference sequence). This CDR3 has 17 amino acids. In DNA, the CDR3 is TGTGCCAGCAGCCCAGGTTCGGGACTAGCCTACCACAATGAGCAGTTCTTC. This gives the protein CASSPGSGLAYHNEQFF. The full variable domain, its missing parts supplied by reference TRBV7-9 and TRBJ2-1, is DTGVSQNPRHKITKRGQNVTFRCDPISEHNRLYWYRQTLGQGPEFLTYFQNEAQLEKSRLLSDRFSAERPKGSFSTLEIQRTEQGDSAMYLCASSPGSGLAYHNEQFFGPGTRLTVL.

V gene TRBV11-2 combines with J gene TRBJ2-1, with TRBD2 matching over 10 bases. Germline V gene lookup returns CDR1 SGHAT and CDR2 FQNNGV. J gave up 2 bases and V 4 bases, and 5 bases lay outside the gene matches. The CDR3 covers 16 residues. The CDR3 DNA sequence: TGTGCCAGCAGCTCACGGACTAGCGGCCCCTACAATGAGCAGTTCTTC. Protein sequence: CASSSRTSGPYNEQFF.

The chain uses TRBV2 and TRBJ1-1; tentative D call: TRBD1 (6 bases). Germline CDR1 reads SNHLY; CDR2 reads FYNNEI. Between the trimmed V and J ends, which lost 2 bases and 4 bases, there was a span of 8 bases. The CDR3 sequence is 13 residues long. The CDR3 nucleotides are TGTGCCAGCAGTGAACGGGGGCCCACTGAAGCTTTCTTT. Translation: CASSERGPTEAFF.

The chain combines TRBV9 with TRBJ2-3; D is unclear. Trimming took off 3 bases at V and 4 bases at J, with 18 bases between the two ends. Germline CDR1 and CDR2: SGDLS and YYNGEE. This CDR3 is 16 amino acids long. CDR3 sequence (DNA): TGTGCCAGCAGCGGTCGCGGTACAAACGAGGCAGATACGCAGTATTTT. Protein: CASSGRGTNEADTQYF.

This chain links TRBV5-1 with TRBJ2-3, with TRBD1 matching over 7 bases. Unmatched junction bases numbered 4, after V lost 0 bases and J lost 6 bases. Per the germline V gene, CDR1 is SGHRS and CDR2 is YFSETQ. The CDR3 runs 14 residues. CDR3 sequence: CASSLGQGVDTQYF. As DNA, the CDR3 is TGCGCCAGCAGCTTGGGGCAGGGGGTCGATACGCAGTATTTT.

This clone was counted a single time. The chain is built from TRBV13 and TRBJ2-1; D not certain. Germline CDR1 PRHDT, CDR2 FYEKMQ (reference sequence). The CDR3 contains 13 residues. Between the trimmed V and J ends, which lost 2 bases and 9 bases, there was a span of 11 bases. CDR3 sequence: CASSLRVVREQFF. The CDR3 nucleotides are TGTGCCAGCAGCTTAAGGGTTGTGCGTGAGCAGTTCTTC. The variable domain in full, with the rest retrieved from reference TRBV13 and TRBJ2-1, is AAGVIQSPRHLIKEKRETATLKCYPIPRHDTVYWYQQGPGQDPQFLISFYEKMQSDKGSIPDRFSAQQFSDYHSELNMSSLELGDSALYFCASSLRVVREQFFGPGTRLTVL.